This TCR beta chain was retrieved from a study of identical twins. Germline CDR1 is DFQATT and CDR2 is SNEGSKA (reference sequence). Trimming took 3 bases from V and 5 from J; bases not matched to a gene: 3. The CDR3 covers 12 residues. A universal primer site arose from template switching, and cDNA bore unique molecular identifiers. TCRdb re-called the 5' RACE reads with MiXCR, one entry per CDR3 protein. The top ten hold roughly 2% of the sample, which has about 690,000 distinct CDR3 sequences, 5.5% to 6.5% seen once. The sample holds many counts of this clonotype. The V gene is TRBV20-1, the J gene TRBJ2-5; 7 bases agree with TRBD2. The sample taken for sequencing was naive T cells sorted from blood. The sequence came from a man younger than 30 in good health. As DNA, the CDR3 is TGCAGTGCTAGTGTACTAGCGGAGACCCAGTACTTC. Its protein product is CSASVLAETQYF.